Each of the 21 T cell receptor beta chains below was sequenced from the same sample in a study of OX40 agonist ivuxolimab in advanced cancers. Sequencing used immunoSEQ multiplex PCR; TCRdb keeps in-frame clones, though not all of them. Among about 86,000 clones listed, more than 80% were seen once. The sequencing here drew on CD4+ or CD8+ T cells sorted from blood, taken in a trial of the OX40 agonist ivuxolimab. These receptors originate from an adult with an advanced solid tumor such as melanoma, head and neck, liver or kidney cancer.

CDR3 in amino acids: CASSLIRAGNSNQPQHF. In DNA, the CDR3 is TGTGCCAGCAGTTTAATTCGGGCAGGCAATAGCAATCAGCCCCAGCATTTT. V gene TRBV27 combines with J gene TRBJ1-5; no firm D call. Trimming pared 2 bases from V and 0 bases from J, leaving 14 bases between. This CDR3 comprises 17 residues. The germline V gene encodes CDR1 MNHEY and CDR2 SMNVEV (reference sequence).

The chain joins TRBV4-1 to TRBJ2-1; 8 positions match TRBD2. CDR1 and CDR2 from the germline V gene are MGHRA and YSYEKL. The CDR3 loop spans 17 amino acids. V lost 0 bases and J lost 7; bases outside the gene matches: 11. Written as DNA, the CDR3 is TGCGCCAGCAGCCAAGAGCCGGGTCCGGGGGGGAGGAATGAGCAGTTCTTC. Residues: CASSQEPGPGGRNEQFF.

This chain joins TRBV4-1 and TRBJ1-1; D not certain. The CDR3 is made up of 14 amino acids. The V end was cut by 1 base, the J end by 5 bases, with 11 bases between. Germline V gene sequence: CDR1 MGHRA, CDR2 YSYEKL. Here the CDR3 DNA reads TGCGCCAGCAGCCAAGCTCTTGGAGAGACTGAAGCTTTCTTT. It yields the protein CASSQALGETEAFF.

J is TRBJ1-1 and V is TRBV28, with D hard to call. There are 17 residues in the CDR3. The ends were cut back, 5 bases at V and 3 bases at J, with 22 bases in the middle. Per germline, CDR1 MDHEN and CDR2 SYDVKM. This chain's CDR3 is CASSPHPGFKLDTEAFF. CDR3 DNA: TGTGCCAGCAGTCCCCATCCGGGCTTCAAGTTGGACACTGAAGCTTTCTTT.

The rearrangement links TRBV19 to TRBJ2-5; 13 nucleotides match TRBD2. CDR1 and CDR2 from the germline V gene are LNHDA and SQIVND (reference sequence). The CDR3 runs to 16 residues. The trim removed 4 bases at V and 3 bases at J, leaving 5 bases unmatched. The CDR3 loop is CASSRWTSGSKETQYF. The CDR3 DNA sequence: TGTGCCAGTAGTAGGTGGACTAGCGGGAGTAAAGAGACCCAGTACTTC.

The chain carries TRBV6-4 and TRBJ2-1; 10 positions agree with TRBD1. This CDR3 spans 16 amino acids. V gave up 1 base and J gave up 5 bases; unmatched junction bases: 5. CDR1 and CDR2 (germline): MRHNA, SNTAGT. The chain's CDR3 is CASSDLAGTGDNEQFF. As DNA, the CDR3 is TGTGCCAGCAGTGACTTGGCCGGGACAGGGGACAATGAGCAGTTCTTC.

The chain joins TRBV5-6 to TRBJ2-3; 8 nucleotides match TRBD2. The CDR3 contains 15 residues. Germline-derived CDR1 and CDR2 are SGHDT and YYEEEE. V gave up 0 bases and J gave up 4 bases; unmatched junction bases: 4. CDR3 bases: TGTGCCAGCAGCTTGGGTAGCGGGGTCCCAGATACGCAGTATTTT. As protein: CASSLGSGVPDTQYF.

This clone has a single count. This sample includes further DNA sequences coding for the same CDR3. The chain is built from TRBV9 and TRBJ2-2, with D unclear. CDR1 and CDR2 (germline): SGDLS, YYNGEE. This CDR3 has 11 residues. V was clipped by 3 bases and J by 5 bases, with 2 bases between them. The CDR3 loop is CASSDTGELFF. In nucleotides, the CDR3 is TGTGCCAGCAGCGATACCGGGGAGCTGTTTTTT.

This chain joins TRBV30 and TRBJ1-5; D might be TRBD1 (5 bases). There are 15 residues in the CDR3. Looked up from germline, CDR1 is GTSNPN and CDR2 is SVGIG (reference sequence). V dropped 0 bases and J dropped 6 bases, with 15 bases sitting between them. This CDR3 is CAWSVPPGPGQPQHF. The CDR3, as DNA: TGTGCCTGGAGTGTACCCCCAGGGCCGGGTCAGCCCCAGCATTTT.

This rearrangement joins TRBV30 to TRBJ2-4; a weak D match, TRBD2 (6 bases). The V end lost 4 bases, the J end lost 0 bases, and 28 bases lay between the germline ends. Germline lookup yields CDR1 GTSNPN and CDR2 SVGIG (reference sequence). The CDR3 extends over 20 amino acids. CDR3 nucleotides: TGTGCCTGGACGGTCCGCGGTGGCGGGATCACGTATATAGCCAAAAACATTCAGTACTTC. It specifies CAWTVRGGGITYIAKNIQYF.

The rearrangement uses TRBV30 and TRBJ1-4, with D hard to call. Germline V gene data show CDR1 as GTSNPN and CDR2 as SVGIG (reference sequence). The CDR3 spans 13 residues. V lost 7 bases to trimming and J lost 0 bases, with 9 bases between them. The CDR3 protein is CASTTPTNEKLFF. In nucleotides, the CDR3 is TGTGCCTCCACGACACCAACTAATGAAAAACTGTTTTTT.

CDR3 sequence (DNA): TGCGCCAGCAGCTCCGGGACAGGAGCTTACAATCAGCCCCAGCATTTT. This translates into CASSSGTGAYNQPQHF. This chain joins TRBV5-1 and TRBJ1-5; TRBD1 agrees at 8 bases. V lost 3 bases, J lost 3 bases, and 8 bases stayed unmatched. Germline assignment: CDR1 SGHRS and CDR2 YFSETQ. CDR3 size: 16 residues. Supplemented by reference TRBV5-1 and TRBJ1-5, the full variable domain reads KAGVTQTPRYLIKTRGQQVTLSCSPISGHRSVSWYQQTPGQGLQFLFEYFSETQRNKGNFPGRFSGRQFSNSRSEMNVSTLELGDSALYLCASSSGTGAYNQPQHFGDGTRLSIL.

The rearrangement joins TRBV13 to TRBJ2-1, with a tentative D call TRBD2 (6 bases). The CDR3 extends over 15 amino acids. With 2 bases removed from V and 4 bases from J, the gap between germline ends came to 12 bases. The germline V gene has CDR1 PRHDT and CDR2 FYEKMQ (reference sequence). This CDR3 reads CASSLRTTPYNEQFF. The CDR3 DNA reads as TGTGCCAGCAGCTTAAGGACTACCCCATACAATGAGCAGTTCTTC.

J is TRBJ2-3 and V is TRBV6-5, with 12 bases aligning to TRBD2. The CDR3 loop spans 15 amino acids. V dropped 4 bases and J dropped 1; count of bases not matched to a gene: 0. Germline lookup yields CDR1 MNHEY and CDR2 SVGAGI. The CDR3, as DNA: TGTGCCAGCAGTTGGACTAGCGGGGGCACAGATACGCAGTATTTT. This translates into CASSWTSGGTDTQYF.

The V gene is TRBV9, the J gene TRBJ2-7; D is perhaps TRBD1 or TRBD2 (7 bases each). This CDR3 is 13 amino acids long. Looked up from germline, CDR1 is SGDLS and CDR2 is YYNGEE. The germline V and J ends were trimmed by 4 bases and 9 bases, with 17 bases remaining between them. CDR3 loop: CASSSNPGGGQYF. The CDR3 DNA sequence: TGTGCCAGCAGCTCCAACCCAGGGGGGGGGCAGTACTTC.

The V gene is TRBV19, the J gene TRBJ2-5, with D unresolved. V was shortened by 3 bases and J by 0 bases, with 8 bases between the two germline ends. In germline, CDR1 is LNHDA, CDR2 SQIVND (reference sequence). CDR3 length: 14 residues. CDR3 in amino acids: CASSITRYQETQYF. The CDR3, as DNA: TGTGCCAGTAGTATCACGCGGTACCAAGAGACCCAGTACTTC.

The genes are TRBV30 and TRBJ1-4; D is unclear. Trimming shortened V by 1 base and J by 8 bases, and 8 bases separated the two germline ends. This CDR3 has 12 residues. Germline assignment: CDR1 GTSNPN and CDR2 SVGIG (reference sequence). The CDR3 nucleotides read TGTGCCTGGAGTGACCAGGACGAAAAACTGTTTTTT. Encoded protein: CAWSDQDEKLFF.

CDR3 DNA: TGTGCCAGCAGTTTTGGGAGAATGGCTTTCTTT. Translation gives CASSFGRMAFF. This chain links TRBV28 with TRBJ1-1; D remains unclear. The CDR3 consists of 11 residues. Trimming took off 3 bases at V and 11 bases at J, with 10 bases between the two ends. Per the germline V gene, CDR1 is MDHEN and CDR2 is SYDVKM.

CDR3 DNA sequence: TGCAGCGCTGGACAGGGGGGAAAAGAGACCCAGTACTTC. Translation gives CSAGQGGKETQYF. The rearrangement links TRBV29-1 to TRBJ2-5; TRBD1 matches 10 bases. V gave up 7 bases and J gave up 3 bases; unmatched junction bases: 5. CDR1 and CDR2 (germline): SQVTM, ANQGSEA. This CDR3 comprises 13 residues.

The chain recombines TRBV25-1 with TRBJ2-7; tentative D call: TRBD1 (6 bases). The CDR3 totals 14 residues. Trimming removed 4 bases at V and 0 bases at J, with 10 bases between. CDR1 is MGHDK and CDR2 is SYGVNS in the germline V gene. CDR3 protein: CASSGDRSSYEQYF. Here the CDR3 DNA reads TGTGCCAGCAGTGGTGACAGGTCCTCCTACGAGCAGTACTTC.

The J gene is TRBJ2-3, the V gene TRBV10-3; 8 bases map to TRBD2. The CDR3 is 15 residues long. Germline V gives CDR1 ENHRY, CDR2 SYGVKD. Germline trimming cut 2 bases from V and 4 bases from J; bases unmatched to any gene: 5. The DNA for the CDR3 is TGTGCCATCAGTGAGGACGGACTAGCCTCAGATACGCAGTATTTT. Translating it yields CAISEDGLASDTQYF.